The rows below give T cell receptor beta chains drawn from one sample of a study of blood T cell repertoires in COVID-19. TCRdb's table, derived via immunoSEQ multiplex PCR, lists solely in-frame clones and lacks some. The data show tens of thousands of clones, more than 75% seen once. The sample was peripheral blood. The origin of the receptors is a human donor in a cohort sampled during active COVID-19. CDR3s include the opening cysteine and the closing phenylalanine or tryptophan. D genes are given only for firm matches. Clone size is not always given. Where it is, it says once, few, many or a class for expanded clones.

NA	TRBV2	NA	TRBJ2-1	TGTGCCAGCAGTGCCCAGGGCTACAATGAGCAGTTCTTC	CASSAQGYNEQFF
NA	TRBV7-3	NA	TRBJ2-3	TGTGCCAGCAGCCCCGGGACACTCCCAGATACGCAGTATTTT	CASSPGTLPDTQYF
few	TRBV10-1	NA	TRBJ1-5	TGCGCCAGGCTGGTGAGACAGGTTGTGCTGAACAATCAGCCCCAGCATTTT	CARLVRQVVLNNQPQHF
NA	TRBV5-1	NA	TRBJ2-1	TGCGCCAGCAGCTATGGCAGCTCCTACAATGAGCAGTTCTTC	CASSYGSSYNEQFF
NA	TRBV20-1	NA	TRBJ1-5	TGCAGTGCTAGTCGCGGGGCGAGACAGCCCCAGCATTTT	CSASRGARQPQHF
NA	TRBV2	TRBD2	TRBJ2-7	TGTGCCAGCAGTGAAACCCTAGCGGGGGGCGCCACCTCCTACGAGCAGTACTTC	CASSETLAGGATSYEQYF
NA	TRBV7-6	NA	TRBJ2-7	TGTGCCAGCAGCCTGGGGGGTACCCCCTACGAGCAGTACTTC	CASSLGGTPYEQYF
NA	TRBV3-1/TRBV3-2	NA	TRBJ1-6	TGTGCCAGCGGGTCGACCGGGAATTCACCCCTCCACTTT	CASGSTGNSPLHF
NA	TRBV4-2	TRBD2	TRBJ2-3	TGTGCCAGCAGCCTACCGACTAGCGGGGATACGCAGTATTTT	CASSLPTSGDTQYF
NA	TRBV6-5	TRBD1	TRBJ1-2	TGTGCCAGCAGTTATGGGGACAGCATCTATGGCTACACCTTC	CASSYGDSIYGYTF
NA	TRBV5-8	NA	TRBJ1-5	TGTGCCAGCAGCTCATTTGGACAGCCCAATCAGCCCCAGCATTTT	CASSSFGQPNQPQHF
NA	TRBV5-6	NA	TRBJ2-2	TGTGCCAGCAGCTTGGTCCGGGGATACACCGGGGAGCTGTTTTTT	CASSLVRGYTGELFF
NA	TRBV5-1	TRBD2	TRBJ2-1	TGCGCCAGCAGCTTTAGCGGGGGGGCCCCCAGTGAGCAGTTCTTC	CASSFSGGAPSEQFF
NA	TRBV19	NA	TRBJ2-7	TGTGCCTCCCAGCCCCAAGGGGGCTCCTACGAGCAGTACTTC	CASQPQGGSYEQYF
NA	TRBV18	TRBD2	TRBJ2-2	TGTGCCAGCTCACCTCGGACTAGCGGGGGCCCCACCGGGGAGCTGTTTTTT	CASSPRTSGGPTGELFF
NA	TRBV7-2	TRBD2	TRBJ2-5	TGTGCCAGCAGCTTAGGGCACCTAGCGGGACTCCAAGAGACCCAGTACTTC	CASSLGHLAGLQETQYF
NA	TRBV29-1	NA	TRBJ1-1	TGCAGCGTGGGGGCGGGTATGAACACTGAAGCTTTCTTT	CSVGAGMNTEAFF
NA	TRBV2	NA	TRBJ1-3	TGTGCCAGCACCTGGGGCAGCTCTGGAAACACCATATATTTT	CASTWGSSGNTIYF
NA	TRBV5-5	NA	TRBJ2-7	TGTGCCAGCAGCTTGCGGTACGGTAGCTCCTACGAGCAGTACTTC	CASSLRYGSSYEQYF
NA	TRBV19	NA	TRBJ1-5	TGTGCCAGTAGTATGGGGCAGGGCAGGGGTCAGCCCCAGCATTTT	CASSMGQGRGQPQHF
NA	TRBV28	TRBD1	TRBJ1-2	TGTGCCAGCAGTCCCCGGGGACAGGGGGCGAGCTATGGCTACACCTTC	CASSPRGQGASYGYTF
NA	TRBV24-1	NA	TRBJ2-2	TGTGCCACCAGTGACCAAAGATTGGAGACAGCCGGGGAGCTGTTTTTT	CATSDQRLETAGELFF
NA	TRBV4-1	TRBD2	TRBJ2-1	TGCGCCAGCAGCCAAACTAGCGGGGGGCACAATGAGCAGTTCTTC	CASSQTSGGHNEQFF
NA	TRBV5-5	TRBD1	TRBJ1-6	TGTGCCAGCAGCTTGGTGGCAGGGGGCCTTTCACCCCTCCACTTT	CASSLVAGGLSPLHF
NA	TRBV19	NA	TRBJ1-2	TGTGCCAGTAGTATAGTCCAGTATCCGCGGGGCTACACCTTC	CASSIVQYPRGYTF
NA	TRBV4-2	NA	TRBJ1-5	TGTGCCAGCAGCCAAGGCGGTCCCGACAATCAGCCCCAGCATTTT	CASSQGGPDNQPQHF
once	TRBV2	TRBD2	TRBJ2-2	TGTGCCAGCAAAAGAGCGGGGTCGAACACCGGGGAGCTGTTTTTT	CASKRAGSNTGELFF
NA	TRBV29-1	TRBD1	TRBJ1-2	TGCAGCGTTGAATCTCTGGAACAGGGGGCGGGCGGCTACACCTTC	CSVESLEQGAGGYTF
NA	TRBV20-1	NA	TRBJ2-7	TGCAGTGTAAGGACAACCTACGAGCAGTACTTC	CSVRTTYEQYF
once	TRBV5-4	NA	TRBJ2-1	TGTGCCAGCGGGGCCTCAAGCTCCTACAATGAGCAGTTCTTC	CASGASSSYNEQFF
once	TRBV27	NA	TRBJ1-1	TGTGCCAGCAGTTTTTCCCAGGTCACTGAAGCTTTCTTT	CASSFSQVTEAFF
NA	TRBV11-2	TRBD2	TRBJ2-3	TGTGCCAGCAGCCCAACCCCCTTTGGCGGGGGAAGGGGAGATACGCAGTATTTT	CASSPTPFGGGRGDTQYF
NA	TRBV5-5	NA	TRBJ1-1	TGTGCCAGCAGCTTCGAAAAGGAGACTGAAGCTTTCTTT	CASSFEKETEAFF
NA	TRBV7-9	TRBD2	TRBJ2-5	TGTGCCAGCAGCTTAACGGGGGGTCGACTGGAGACCCAGTACTTC	CASSLTGGRLETQYF
NA	TRBV3-1/TRBV3-2	TRBD2	TRBJ2-7	TGTGCCAGCAGCCATAAACTAGCGGGGGGGCTTAACGAGCAGTACTTC	CASSHKLAGGLNEQYF
NA	TRBV18	NA	TRBJ1-1	TGTGCCAGCTCACCATTAAAGGGAGTCACTGAAGCTTTCTTT	CASSPLKGVTEAFF
NA	TRBV28	NA	TRBJ2-3	TGTGCCAGCAGTCCGAGCACAGATACGCAGTATTTT	CASSPSTDTQYF
NA	TRBV27	TRBD1	TRBJ2-3	TGTGCCAGCAGCCGGGACAGGCGCTACACAGATTCGCAGTATTTT	CASSRDRRYTDSQYF
NA	TRBV6-5	TRBD1	TRBJ2-3	TGTGCCAGCAGTTACACCACAGGGGGTGCGGTTACGCAGTATTTT	CASSYTTGGAVTQYF
NA	TRBV10-2	TRBD1	TRBJ2-6	TGCGCCAGCACCAAGGGACAGGGGCGGACCAACGTCCTGACTTTC	CASTKGQGRTNVLTF
NA	TRBV5-1	TRBD2	TRBJ2-1	TGCGCCAGCAGTTTAGGGAGCGGGGGTACCTACAATGAGCAGTTCTTC	CASSLGSGGTYNEQFF
few	TRBV2	TRBD1	TRBJ1-5	TGTGCCAGCAGACTCTTAGGGACAGGGGGCAACCAGCCCCAGCATTTT	CASRLLGTGGNQPQHF
NA	TRBV2	NA	TRBJ2-1	TGTGCCAGCAGTCCAGCGGGTCTCTCCTACAATGAGCAGTTCTTC	CASSPAGLSYNEQFF
NA	TRBV6-2/TRBV6-3	TRBD1	TRBJ2-7	TGTGCCAGCAGCCCCGGGACAGGGGTAGACGAGCAGTACTTC	CASSPGTGVDEQYF
NA	TRBV15	NA	TRBJ1-5	TGTGCCACCAGCAGAGATTCAAACAGGGTTAGGAGCAATCAGCCCCAGCATTTT	CATSRDSNRVRSNQPQHF
NA	TRBV14	TRBD1	TRBJ2-7	TGTGCCAGCAGCCAGAGACAGGGGAGAATCGAGCAGTACTTC	CASSQRQGRIEQYF